The clone carrying this T cell receptor beta chain was seen a handful of times. Its antigen is as yet unknown. Germline V gene data show CDR1 as SGHVS and CDR2 as FNYEAQ. The CDR3 sequence is 15 residues long. Trimming left V 2 bases short and J 7 bases short, with 15 bases between. The sample belongs to a study of T cells in Graves' hyperthyroidism and ophthalmopathy. General study points: Stable hyperthyroidism was separated from ophthalmopathy by a model based on 13 V-J features. Ophthalmopathy was identified by the model a median around 5.9 months ahead of onset.

RNA transcripts provided the source from which TCR beta CDR3 regions were amplified. Carried out on the TCR CDR3, a first-round RT-PCR used the HTBI primer set. In TCRdb, the multiplex PCR reads were re-called with MiXCR into one record per CDR3 protein. The data hold hundreds of thousands of distinct CDR3 sequences, with about 45% observed a single time. This TCR was recovered from an adult man with Graves' disease, either hyperthyroidism or ophthalmopathy (not recorded which). The chain combines TRBV7-6 with TRBJ1-5; D might be TRBD1 (5 bases). Sequenced input: peripheral blood or thyroid tissue (not recorded which). CDR3 protein: CASSLSEGAGQPQHF. CDR3 nucleotides: TGTGCCAGCAGCTTATCGGAAGGGGCGGGGCAGCCCCAGCATTTT. Drawing the rest from reference TRBV7-6 and TRBJ1-5, the complete variable domain is GAGVSQSPRYKVTKRGQDVALRCDPISGHVSLYWYRQALGQGPEFLTYFNYEAQQDKSGLPNDRFSAERPEGSISTLTIQRTEQRDSAMYRCASSLSEGAGQPQHFGDGTRLSIL.